The 25 T cell receptor beta chains below come from one sample, sequenced in a study of human T cells and chemical hapten exposure. The authors' total RNA extraction used unfractionated whole blood. TCRdb called the 5' RACE reads again in MiXCR, with one record for every CDR3 protein. The table has under 85,000 distinct CDR3 sequences, about 8.4% seen once; the top ten hold 2% to 2.5%. These receptors originate from a male donor in good health.

This clonotype occurred many times. The chain uses TRBV6-2 or TRBV6-3 and TRBJ1-5, with TRBD1 as a possible D gene (6 bases). V shed 7 bases and J shed 6 bases, with 19 bases lying between them. The germline V gene encodes CDR1 MNHEY and CDR2 SVGEGT. This CDR3 comprises 15 residues. CDR3 nucleotide sequence: TGTGCCAGCACCTGGACAGTTCAAAGGCCTCAGCCCCAGCATTTT. Its translation is CASTWTVQRPQPQHF.

Only a few counts were recorded for this clonotype. V gene TRBV5-1 combines with J gene TRBJ2-3; TRBD2 matches at 9 bases. The CDR3 spans 19 residues. The germline V gene encodes CDR1 SGHRS and CDR2 YFSETQ. V lost 4 bases and J lost 2; bases outside the gene matches: 17. The CDR3 sequence: CASSGGISPAGGSTDTQYF. The CDR3 DNA follows: TGCGCCAGCAGCGGAGGGATATCTCCAGCGGGAGGTTCCACAGATACGCAGTATTTT.

This clonotype was counted many times. The genes are TRBV20-1 and TRBJ1-2; TRBD1 matches at 11 bases. J was trimmed by 2 bases and V by 0 bases; bases with no gene match: 8. Per the germline V gene, CDR1 is DFQATT and CDR2 is SNEGSKA (reference sequence). The CDR3 consists of 17 residues. The CDR3 region has the DNA TGCAGTGCTAGAGATCTCTGGGACAGGGGGGCCAACTATGGCTACACCTTC. Its translation: CSARDLWDRGANYGYTF.

This clonotype showed up just a few times. The chain employs TRBV25-1 and TRBJ1-1, with TRBD1 as a possible D gene (5 bases). Per the germline V gene, CDR1 is MGHDK and CDR2 is SYGVNS. With 11 bases removed from V and 3 bases from J, the gap between germline ends came to 22 bases. The CDR3 has 15 amino acids. The DNA for the CDR3 is TGTGCCTCATCTCGGGGGAGTAATAGTGACACTGAAGCTTTCTTT. Encoded protein: CASSRGSNSDTEAFF.

This clonotype was recorded at least ten times. The DNA for the CDR3 is TGTGCCAGCAGTGAACCCCCGAGCGGGGAGGGCGCAGATACGCAGTATTTT. Residues: CASSEPPSGEGADTQYF. The chain employs TRBV6-1 and TRBJ2-3; 7 nucleotides match TRBD2. From germline, CDR1 is MNHNS and CDR2 SASEGT. The ends lost 2 bases at V and 4 bases at J; junction bases unmatched: 12. The CDR3 loop spans 17 amino acids.

This clonotype showed up many times. CDR3 residues: CASARGRLAGDWFF. The CDR3 DNA sequence: TGTGCCAGTGCCAGGGGGAGACTAGCGGGGGATTGGTTCTTC. The rearrangement uses TRBV6-2 or TRBV6-3 and TRBJ2-1; the match to TRBD2 covers 12 bases. The CDR3 spans 14 residues. Trimming took 9 bases from V and 15 from J; bases not matched to a gene: 15. Germline V lookup: CDR1 MNHEY, CDR2 SVGEGT.

This clonotype was picked up many times. V gene TRBV7-9 combines with J gene TRBJ1-3; perhaps TRBD1 as D (5 bases). Germline V gene lookup returns CDR1 SEHNR and CDR2 FQNEAQ (reference sequence). Trimming removed 6 bases from V and 0 bases from J, with 12 bases in between. The CDR3 has 15 residues. CDR3 residues: CASSPTTVSGNTIYF. CDR3 in DNA: TGTGCCAGCAGTCCTACGACAGTCTCTGGAAACACCATATATTTT.

J is TRBJ2-3 and V is TRBV3-1, with D uncertain. This CDR3 contains 14 residues. The germline V and J ends were trimmed by 8 bases and 0 bases, with 12 bases remaining between them. CDR1 and CDR2 from the germline V gene are LGHDT and YNNKEL (reference sequence). CDR3 protein: CASQSSYSTDTQYF. Written as DNA, the CDR3 is TGTGCCAGCCAATCGTCATATAGCACAGATACGCAGTATTTT.

This clonotype came up a few times. The V gene is TRBV20-1, the J gene TRBJ1-2, with a weak D call TRBD1 (6 bases). The CDR3 extends over 20 amino acids. Germline loops: CDR1 DFQATT, CDR2 SNEGSKA (reference sequence). V lost 0 bases and J lost 0, with 26 bases in between. The CDR3 nucleotides read TGCAGTGCTAGAGACGCCCTATCGACAGGCGGAGAGGCAGCTAACTATGGCTACACCTTC. It translates to CSARDALSTGGEAANYGYTF.

This clonotype was seen a handful of times. The chain employs TRBV2 and TRBJ2-3; D unclear. The germline V gene has CDR1 SNHLY and CDR2 FYNNEI. The CDR3 totals 12 residues. V was cut by 3 bases and J by 3 bases, with 4 bases left in between. CDR3 coding DNA: TGTGCCAGCAGTGATGGAACAGATACGCAGTATTTT. Its translation: CASSDGTDTQYF.

The gene calls are TRBV6-5 and TRBJ1-2; D perhaps matches TRBD1 (6 bases). Germline CDR1 reads MNHEY; CDR2 reads SVGAGI. V lost 5 bases, J lost 4 bases, and 17 bases lay in between. The CDR3 consists of 15 residues. The CDR3 spells CASSMTRGQGYGYTF. CDR3 bases: TGTGCCAGCAGTATGACCAGGGGTCAGGGCTATGGCTACACCTTC.

The chain joins TRBV12-3 or TRBV12-4 to TRBJ1-5; 9 positions match TRBD1. J was trimmed by 4 bases and V by 2 bases; bases with no gene match: 3. CDR3 length: 15 amino acids. CDR3 nucleotides: TGTGCCAGCAGTTTAAGACAGGGGGGGAATCAGCCCCAGCATTTT. Amino acid sequence: CASSLRQGGNQPQHF.

The chain has TRBV5-4 and TRBJ2-1; TRBD2 agrees at 13 bases. CDR1 SGHNT and CDR2 YYREEE come from the germline V gene (reference sequence). CDR3 length: 15 amino acids. With V trimmed by 5 bases and J by 5 bases, 4 bases remained unmatched. CDR3 DNA: TGTGCCAGCAGGGAAGGGACTAGCGGGAACAATGAGCAGTTCTTC. Encoded protein: CASREGTSGNNEQFF.

The chain combines TRBV5-1 with TRBJ1-6; 8 bases align to TRBD1. V lost 4 bases to trimming and J lost 7 bases; unmatched junction nucleotides: 10. Germline V gives CDR1 SGHRS, CDR2 YFSETQ. This CDR3 spans 16 amino acids. CDR3 in amino acids: CASSPGQGGLNSPLHF. In DNA, the CDR3 is TGCGCCAGCAGCCCCGGACAGGGAGGCTTGAATTCACCCCTCCACTTT. The complete variable domain, with remaining parts taken from reference TRBV5-1 and TRBJ1-6, reads KAGVTQTPRYLIKTRGQQVTLSCSPISGHRSVSWYQQTPGQGLQFLFEYFSETQRNKGNFPGRFSGRQFSNSRSEMNVSTLELGDSALYLCASSPGQGGLNSPLHFGNGTRLTVT.

This clonotype was seen repeatedly, ten times or more. V and J are TRBV7-6 and TRBJ1-1; 8 bases are shared with TRBD1. The germline CDR1 and CDR2 sequences are SGHVS and FNYEAQ. The CDR3 totals 16 residues. V lost 2 bases, J lost 1 base, and 6 bases stayed unmatched. This chain's CDR3 is CASSLSGGVGNTEAFF. Here the CDR3 DNA reads TGTGCCAGCAGCTTATCAGGGGGCGTGGGGAACACTGAAGCTTTCTTT. Supplemented by reference TRBV7-6 and TRBJ1-1, the full variable domain reads GAGVSQSPRYKVTKRGQDVALRCDPISGHVSLYWYRQALGQGPEFLTYFNYEAQQDKSGLPNDRFSAERPEGSISTLTIQRTEQRDSAMYRCASSLSGGVGNTEAFFGQGTRLTVV.

Of note for this clonotype: A much larger clone differs by one base, so this may be a read error. The chain has TRBV11-2 and TRBJ2-7, with a weak D call TRBD2 (5 bases). The CDR3 has 18 residues. Germline V gives CDR1 SGHAT, CDR2 FQNNGV. V lost 0 bases and J lost 5, with 23 bases in between. CDR3 region: CASSLDVVRDGVLNEQYF. CDR3 nucleotide sequence: TGTGCCAGCAGCTTAGATGTGGTGCGAGACGGGGTTCTGAACGAGCAGTACTTC.

The rearrangement uses TRBV27 and TRBJ2-1; 9 bases are shared with TRBD1. Germline assignment: CDR1 MNHEY and CDR2 SMNVEV (reference sequence). The V gene end was trimmed by 6 bases and the J gene end by 0 bases; junction bases not matched to a gene: 3. This CDR3 comprises 15 residues. CDR3 bases: TGTGCCAGCAGAACGACAGGGGGCTCCTACAATGAGCAGTTCTTC. Protein sequence: CASRTTGGSYNEQFF.

This clonotype showed up many times. The rearrangement joins TRBV5-1 to TRBJ2-1, with D unclear. Trimming left V 4 bases short and J 0 bases short, with 14 bases between. Germline V lookup: CDR1 SGHRS, CDR2 YFSETQ. This CDR3 region has 16 residues. CDR3 in amino acids: CASSELGVSSYNEQFF. The CDR3 bases are TGCGCCAGCAGCGAGCTGGGCGTGAGCTCCTACAATGAGCAGTTCTTC.

This clonotype came up many times. The chain is built from TRBV5-1 and TRBJ2-3, with 8 bases fitting TRBD2. The CDR3 is 17 residues long. Looked up from germline, CDR1 is SGHRS and CDR2 is YFSETQ. V lost 4 bases to trimming and J lost 0 bases; unmatched junction nucleotides: 10. The CDR3 protein is CASSRERAGASTDTQYF. In DNA form, the CDR3 reads TGCGCCAGCAGCAGGGAGAGAGCGGGAGCGAGCACAGATACGCAGTATTTT.

This clonotype appeared many times. The rearrangement uses TRBV5-1 and TRBJ2-1; tentative D call: TRBD2 (5 bases). Germline V lookup: CDR1 SGHRS, CDR2 YFSETQ. The V end was cut by 5 bases, the J end by 6 bases, with 6 bases between. This CDR3 has 11 amino acids. CDR3 DNA: TGCGCCAGCAGTGAGGGCAATGAGCAGTTCTTC. It specifies CASSEGNEQFF. Filled out from reference TRBV5-1 and TRBJ2-1, the complete variable domain reads KAGVTQTPRYLIKTRGQQVTLSCSPISGHRSVSWYQQTPGQGLQFLFEYFSETQRNKGNFPGRFSGRQFSNSRSEMNVSTLELGDSALYLCASSEGNEQFFGPGTRLTVL.

The table lists this clonotype with a few counts. The V call is TRBV6-2 or TRBV6-3, the J call TRBJ1-1; D call uncertain. The germline V and J ends were trimmed by 0 bases and 5 bases, with 19 bases remaining between them. In germline, CDR1 is MNHEY, CDR2 SVGEGT. The CDR3 extends over 17 amino acids. The CDR3 sequence: CASSYSTEGSLGTEAFF. DNA of the CDR3: TGTGCCAGCAGTTACTCTACAGAGGGTTCCCTGGGGACTGAAGCTTTCTTT.

The V and J genes are TRBV7-9 and TRBJ2-2, with D possibly TRBD2 on 6 matching bases. Germline V CDR1 and CDR2: SEHNR, FQNEAQ (reference sequence). The CDR3 covers 15 residues. The ends were cut back, 4 bases at V and 2 bases at J, with 11 bases in the middle. CDR3 bases: TGTGCCAGCAGCTCCGGGACTCCCAACACCGGGGAGCTGTTTTTT. It specifies CASSSGTPNTGELFF.

This clonotype appeared a few times. CDR3 coding DNA: TGTGCCAGCAGCTTCTCTAGGGCCAATCAGCCCCAGCATTTT. Translated: CASSFSRANQPQHF. The chain employs TRBV5-6 and TRBJ1-5; the D is unclear. CDR1 SGHDT and CDR2 YYEEEE come from the germline V gene. V lost 2 bases to trimming and J lost 3 bases, with 9 bases between them. CDR3 length equals 14 residues.

This clonotype was counted between two and nine times. The chain joins TRBV7-2 to TRBJ1-2; 9 bases align to TRBD1. Germline CDR1 and CDR2: SGHTA and FQGNSA. The CDR3 totals 14 residues. Trimming cost V 8 bases and J 2 bases; bases outside gene matches: 6. CDR3: CASYGGTGNYGYTF. CDR3 DNA sequence: TGTGCCAGCTACGGGGGGACAGGGAACTATGGCTACACCTTC.

This clonotype has ten or more counts. This sequence joins TRBV20-1 and TRBJ2-7; D is possibly TRBD1 or TRBD2 (6 bases each). The V end was cut by 3 bases, the J end by 0 bases, with 12 bases between. Per the germline V gene, CDR1 is DFQATT and CDR2 is SNEGSKA (reference sequence). The CDR3 is 14 residues long. CDR3 sequence reads: CSARGGPGSYEQYF. CDR3 nucleotide sequence: TGCAGTGCTAGGGGGGGCCCCGGCTCCTACGAGCAGTACTTC.